What follows is one TCR beta chain and its context. This sample was taken from a study of blood T cell repertoires in COVID-19. Libraries were prepared by immunoSEQ multiplex PCR; TCRdb keeps only in-frame clonotypes and omits some of them. The sample yields fewer than 150,000 clones, approximately 84% seen once. The ends lost 6 bases at V and 0 bases at J; junction bases unmatched: 4. CDR3 size: 15 residues. In germline, CDR1 is KGHSH, CDR2 LQKENI. This clonotype originated in a woman aged 30 to 39 who had recovered from COVID-19. The sequencing sample was made of peripheral blood. The J gene is TRBJ2-7, the V gene TRBV18, with TRBD2 matching 11 bases. The CDR3 nucleotides are TGTGCCAGCTCGCCGACTAGCGGGACCTCCTACGAGCAGTACTTC. Its protein is CASSPTSGTSYEQYF.